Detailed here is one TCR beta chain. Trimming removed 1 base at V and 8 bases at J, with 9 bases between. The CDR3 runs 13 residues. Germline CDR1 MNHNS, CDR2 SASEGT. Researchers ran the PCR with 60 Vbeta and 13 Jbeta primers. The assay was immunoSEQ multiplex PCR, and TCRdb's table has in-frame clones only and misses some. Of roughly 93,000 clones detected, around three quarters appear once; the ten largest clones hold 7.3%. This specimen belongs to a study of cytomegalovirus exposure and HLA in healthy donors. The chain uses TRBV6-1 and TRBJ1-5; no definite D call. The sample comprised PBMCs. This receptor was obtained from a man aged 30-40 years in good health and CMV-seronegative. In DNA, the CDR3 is TGTGCCAGCAGTGAAGGACGTCTAGAGCCCCAGCATTTT. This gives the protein CASSEGRLEPQHF.